One sample yielded the 6 T cell receptor beta chains listed below, sequenced in a study of cytomegalovirus exposure and HLA in healthy donors. Researchers ran the PCR with 60 Vbeta and 13 Jbeta primers. Some clones are missing from TCRdb's copy, which holds only in-frame ones; the method was immunoSEQ multiplex PCR. The sample has tens of thousands of clones. The material sequenced was PBMCs. The receptors come from a woman aged 60 to 75 in good health and CMV-seronegative.

CDR3 region: CASSLEPAREGTGELFF. In DNA, the CDR3 is TGCGCCAGCAGCTTGGAGCCCGCTAGGGAGGGGACCGGGGAGCTGTTTTTT. This rearrangement joins TRBV5-1 to TRBJ2-2; TRBD2 aligns across 7 bases. After removal of 0 bases from V and 5 bases from J, the junction contained 10 bases not matched to a gene. Germline V lookup: CDR1 SGHRS, CDR2 YFSETQ. The CDR3 is made up of 17 amino acids.

This chain joins TRBV5-6 and TRBJ2-7; 7 nucleotides align to TRBD1. V shed 4 bases and J 3 bases; nucleotides not matched to a gene: 7. The CDR3 is 14 amino acids. Germline CDR1 is SGHDT and CDR2 is YYEEEE. The CDR3 DNA is TGTGCCAGCAGCGGCCGGGACAGCAGCTACGAGCAGTACTTC. The encoded protein is CASSGRDSSYEQYF.

This rearrangement joins TRBV11-2 to TRBJ2-1; 8 positions agree with TRBD1. The CDR3 totals 12 residues. V lost 8 bases and J lost 6; bases outside the gene matches: 3. The germline V gene encodes CDR1 SGHAT and CDR2 FQNNGV. The CDR3 loop is CASAQGANEQFF. The DNA of the CDR3 is TGTGCCAGCGCTCAGGGGGCCAATGAGCAGTTCTTC.

The chain links TRBV27 to TRBJ1-5; D is ambiguous. The CDR3 has 14 amino acids. Trimming removed 3 bases at V and 6 bases at J, with 12 bases between. Germline CDR1 MNHEY, CDR2 SMNVEV (reference sequence). DNA for the CDR3: TGTGCCAGCAGTTTCTCAGCGCGGGGTCAGCCCCAGCATTTT. It specifies CASSFSARGQPQHF.

The chain employs TRBV30 and TRBJ1-6, with TRBD1 as a possible D gene (6 bases). Trimming stripped 5 bases from V and 7 bases from J, with 9 bases between. Germline-derived CDR1 and CDR2 are GTSNPN and SVGIG (reference sequence). The length of the CDR3 is 12 residues. The CDR3 loop is CAWDRTNSPLHF. CDR3 DNA sequence: TGTGCCTGGGACAGGACCAATTCACCCCTCCACTTT.

The chain carries TRBV2 and TRBJ2-7; 8 nucleotides match TRBD2. Germline V CDR1 and CDR2: SNHLY, FYNNEI. Trimming at V came to 7 bases and at J to 7 bases, leaving 15 bases not matched to a gene. This CDR3 spans 15 amino acids. The CDR3 loop reads CASTRDAGGSEEQYF. The CDR3 DNA is TGTGCCAGCACTCGAGACGCGGGAGGATCGGAAGAGCAGTACTTC.